These 8 T cell receptor beta chains came from one sample sequenced in a study of beta chain features in type 1 diabetes. Study-level findings and limits: Among all four CD4+ subsets, Type 1 diabetes patients had TCRB CDR3s that were moderately but significantly shorter.

These TCRs are of unknown antigen specificity. The sequenced template was cDNA made from the entire isolated RNA. TCRdb's table, derived via immunoSEQ multiplex PCR, lists solely in-frame clones and lacks some. Seen here are 150,000 to 200,000 clones, about 63% observed once, and the top ten hold under 0.1%. The specimen sequenced was naive CD4+ T cells from blood. All receptors derive from a man aged 25 to 40 with type 1 diabetes.

V usage is TRBV7-2 and J usage is TRBJ2-3; D is unresolved. Looked up from germline, CDR1 is SGHTA and CDR2 is FQGNSA. The CDR3 length is 14 residues. Trimming removed 1 base at V and 0 bases at J, with 5 bases between. The CDR3 coding sequence is TGTGCCAGCAGCTTAGTAGTGAGCACAGATACGCAGTATTTT. Translated, it gives CASSLVVSTDTQYF.

This chain uses TRBV14 with TRBJ2-5; 7 bases map to TRBD2. This CDR3 region has 16 residues. Germline V gene data show CDR1 as SGHDN and CDR2 as FVKESK. Trimming took 4 bases from V and 5 from J; bases not matched to a gene: 13. The CDR3 spells CASSPFRLAGVETQYF. As DNA, the CDR3 is TGTGCCAGCAGCCCGTTCCGTCTGGCGGGGGTGGAGACCCAGTACTTC.

The rearrangement links TRBV29-1 to TRBJ2-3; 10 nucleotides agree with TRBD2. The ends lost 4 bases at V and 1 base at J; junction bases unmatched: 2. This CDR3 contains 14 residues. The germline CDR1 and CDR2 sequences are SQVTM and ANQGSEA. CDR3 DNA sequence: TGCAGCGTTGCCGGGACTAGCGGCACAGATACGCAGTATTTT. This codes for CSVAGTSGTDTQYF.

This clone turned up a few times. The chain is built from TRBV5-4 and TRBJ2-3; D remains ambiguous. CDR1 is SGHNT, CDR2 YYREEE, per germline (reference sequence). This CDR3 has 11 amino acids. Trimming cost V 1 base and J 6 bases, with 3 bases left between them. CDR3 sequence (DNA): TGTGCCAGCAGCTTGAAGGATACGCAGTATTTT. Its translation is CASSLKDTQYF.

The chain employs TRBV29-1 and TRBJ1-2; D is ambiguous. Looked up from germline, CDR1 is SQVTM and CDR2 is ANQGSEA. CDR3 length: 11 amino acids. Trimming stripped 6 bases from V and 8 bases from J, with 13 bases between. The CDR3 DNA follows: TGCAGCGTCGAGGTGCGCCGGGGCTACACCTTC. Residues: CSVEVRRGYTF.

This clone was observed a few times. The rearrangement links TRBV4-3 to TRBJ2-5; no reliable D call. The ends were cut back, 4 bases at V and 5 bases at J, with 17 bases in the middle. The CDR3 contains 15 residues. Germline V gives CDR1 LGHNA, CDR2 YSLEER. As DNA, the CDR3 is TGCGCCAGCAGCCCAACGTTCGCGTATCAGGAGACCCAGTACTTC. It translates to CASSPTFAYQETQYF.

J is TRBJ1-2 and V is TRBV30; D not resolved. The ends were cut back, 2 bases at V and 4 bases at J, with 11 bases in the middle. Germline-derived CDR1 and CDR2 are GTSNPN and SVGIG (reference sequence). The CDR3 totals 13 residues. DNA of the CDR3: TGTGCCTGGAGTTCCCCAGCCTCCTATGGCTACACCTTC. The encoded protein is CAWSSPASYGYTF.

V gene TRBV30 combines with J gene TRBJ2-1; 7 bases line up with TRBD1. CDR3 length: 15 residues. With 2 bases clipped from V and 4 bases from J, the junction kept 8 bases outside the gene matches. The germline gives CDR1 GTSNPN, CDR2 SVGIG (reference sequence). The CDR3 DNA is TGTGCCTGGAGTCCACAGGGGACCCCGTACAATGAGCAGTTCTTC. It yields the protein CAWSPQGTPYNEQFF. Full variable domain (remainder filled in from reference TRBV30 and TRBJ2-1): SQTIHQWPATLVQPVGSPLSLECTVEGTSNPNLYWYRQAAGRGLQLLFYSVGIGQISSEVPQNLSASRPQDRQFILSSKKLLLSDSGFYLCAWSPQGTPYNEQFFGPGTRLTVL.